One sample yielded the 25 T cell receptor beta chains listed below, sequenced in a study of blood T cell repertoires in COVID-19. Assay: immunoSEQ multiplex PCR; the TCRdb copy retains only in-frame clones and omits some. The data show over 150,000 clones, roughly 80% seen once. Sequencing was carried out using peripheral blood. The receptors stem from a man aged 18-30 years with active or convalescent COVID-19.

The V gene is TRBV7-2, the J gene TRBJ2-1, with no clear D. Germline V CDR1 and CDR2: SGHTA, FQGNSA. This CDR3 is built from 15 residues. The V end was cut by 5 bases, the J end by 6 bases, with 17 bases between. The CDR3 sequence is CASSTVLQVGNEQFF. The CDR3 DNA follows: TGTGCCAGCAGCACCGTTCTTCAGGTAGGCAATGAGCAGTTCTTC.

In its sample, this clone was seen a few times. This chain connects TRBV5-5 to TRBJ1-5; D not certain. Deletions cut 0 bases from V and 10 bases from J, with 17 bases between. There are 15 residues in the CDR3. Germline CDR1 is SGHKS and CDR2 is YYEKEE (reference sequence). The CDR3 DNA is TGTGCCAGCAGCTTGGGCCAGAGTAGCCAAAGACCCCAGCATTTT. This translates into CASSLGQSSQRPQHF.

The chain links TRBV6-5 to TRBJ2-7; D unclear. V was pared by 0 bases and J by 3 bases, with 12 bases between. CDR3 size: 15 residues. Germline CDR1 is MNHEY and CDR2 is SVGAGI. DNA for the CDR3: TGTGCCAGCAGTTACTCGCTTAGCTCGGGCTACGAGCAGTACTTC. The encoded protein is CASSYSLSSGYEQYF.

The count of this clone is one. This chain links TRBV6-6 with TRBJ1-5; TRBD1 might be the D (6 bases). CDR1 and CDR2 from the germline V gene are MNHNY and SVGAGI (reference sequence). The CDR3 length is 13 residues. Trimming left V 6 bases short and J 4 bases short, with 10 bases between. The CDR3, as DNA: TGTGCCAGCAGCCATACAGGGAATCAGCCCCAGCATTTT. Its protein product is CASSHTGNQPQHF.

The rearrangement links TRBV2 to TRBJ1-1; D is unclear. This CDR3 comprises 11 residues. Trimming pared 8 bases from V and 0 bases from J, leaving 4 bases between. The germline V gene encodes CDR1 SNHLY and CDR2 FYNNEI. The CDR3 protein is CASYLNTEAFF. The CDR3 DNA reads TGTGCCAGCTATCTGAACACTGAAGCTTTCTTT.

This chain joins TRBV7-8 and TRBJ2-2, with D perhaps matching TRBD1 (5 bases). V lost 5 bases and J lost 2, with 9 bases in between. Per the germline V gene, CDR1 is SGHVS and CDR2 is FQNEAQ. CDR3 length: 14 amino acids. CDR3 bases: TGTGCCAGCAGCCGGACATCTAACACCGGGGAGCTGTTTTTT. Translation: CASSRTSNTGELFF.

The chain is built from TRBV7-2 and TRBJ1-1; a possible D gene is TRBD1 (6 bases). The V end lost 4 bases, the J end lost 5 bases, and 14 bases lay between the germline ends. The CDR3 sequence is 14 residues long. Germline V lookup: CDR1 SGHTA, CDR2 FQGNSA. The CDR3 DNA follows: TGTGCCAGCAGCTACAGGGTTATGGGGACTGAAGCTTTCTTT. Protein product: CASSYRVMGTEAFF.

The rearrangement uses TRBV7-2 and TRBJ1-5; weak D call: TRBD1 (6 bases). Trimming shortened V by 5 bases and J by 7 bases, and 15 bases separated the two germline ends. This CDR3 has 14 amino acids. CDR1 and CDR2 (germline): SGHTA, FQGNSA. The CDR3 region is CASSLTGMEQPQHF. The CDR3 DNA reads as TGTGCCAGCAGCCTCACAGGGATGGAGCAGCCCCAGCATTTT.

This clone has a handful of counts. Additional DNA sequences in this sample encode the identical CDR3. V usage is TRBV18 and J usage is TRBJ2-7; no firm D call. Trimming shortened V by 3 bases and J by 0 bases, and 3 bases separated the two germline ends. The CDR3 has 12 residues. Germline V gene sequence: CDR1 KGHSH, CDR2 LQKENI. Written as DNA, the CDR3 is TGTGCCAGCTCACCTAGCTCCTACGAGCAGTACTTC. It is translated as CASSPSSYEQYF. The full variable domain, completed using reference TRBV18 and TRBJ2-7, is NAGVMQNPRHLVRRRGQEARLRCSPMKGHSHVYWYRQLPEEGLKFMVYLQKENIIDESGMPKERFSAEFPKEGPSILRIQQVVRGDSAAYFCASSPSSYEQYFGPGTRLTVT.

The rearrangement links TRBV4-1 to TRBJ1-3; maybe TRBD1 (5 bases). The V gene lost 0 bases and the J gene lost 2 bases, with 11 bases spanning the gap. Germline V CDR1 and CDR2: MGHRA, YSYEKL. There are 16 residues in the CDR3. CDR3 sequence reads: CASSQDRVGAGNTIYF. The DNA of the CDR3 is TGCGCCAGCAGCCAAGATCGAGTAGGGGCTGGAAACACCATATATTTT.

This chain uses TRBV7-3 with TRBJ2-3; 12 bases are a match to TRBD2. The germline V gene encodes CDR1 SGHTA and CDR2 FQGTGA. V trimming: 5 bases; J trimming: 3 bases; junction bases outside the gene matches: 6. The CDR3 spans 16 residues. Written as DNA, the CDR3 is TGTGCCAGCAGCGCCCTAGCGGGAGGGCCTACAGATACGCAGTATTTT. Residues: CASSALAGGPTDTQYF.

This sequence joins TRBV29-1 and TRBJ2-5; TRBD1 is a possible D gene (6 bases). The V end lost 3 bases, the J end lost 5 bases, and 13 bases lay between the germline ends. The CDR3 loop spans 13 amino acids. CDR1 and CDR2 (germline): SQVTM, ANQGSEA. The CDR3 sequence is CSVDEVRGETQYF. CDR3 DNA sequence: TGCAGCGTTGACGAGGTTAGGGGGGAGACCCAGTACTTC. The full variable domain, completed using reference TRBV29-1 and TRBJ2-5, is SAVISQKPSRDICQRGTSLTIQCQVDSQVTMMFWYRQQPGQSLTLIATANQGSEATYESGFVIDKFPISRPNLTFSTLTVSNMSPEDSSIYLCSVDEVRGETQYFGPGTRLLVL.

The genes are TRBV14 and TRBJ1-2; tentative D call: TRBD1 (5 bases). The V gene's germline CDR1 is SGHDN and CDR2 FVKESK. V was shortened by 1 base and J by 8 bases, with 17 bases between the two germline ends. The CDR3 is 15 amino acids. CDR3 sequence (DNA): TGTGCCAGCAGCCAAGCCAGGGATCCGATTTGGGGCTACACCTTC. Residues: CASSQARDPIWGYTF.

The V gene is TRBV16, the J gene TRBJ2-7; weak D call: TRBD1 (6 bases). The CDR3 totals 12 residues. Germline V gives CDR1 KGHSY, CDR2 FQNENV. The V end lost 3 bases, the J end lost 5 bases, and 8 bases lay between the germline ends. The CDR3 nucleotides are TGTGCCAGCAGCCAGCACAGGGACGAGCAGTACTTC. Its translation: CASSQHRDEQYF. The full variable domain, with the rest looked up from reference TRBV16 and TRBJ2-7, is GEEVAQTPKHLVRGEGQKAKLYCAPIKGHSYVFWYQQVLKNEFKFLISFQNENVFDETGMPKERFSAKCLPNSPCSLEIQATKLEDSAVYFCASSQHRDEQYFGPGTRLTVT.

J is TRBJ1-5 and V is TRBV6-2 or TRBV6-3; D remains ambiguous. Per the germline V gene, CDR1 is MNHEY and CDR2 is SVGEGT. The CDR3 runs 14 residues. V was clipped by 6 bases and J by 4 bases, with 13 bases between them. CDR3 nucleotides: TGTGCCAGCAGCAACCGACATGATAATCAGCCCCAGCATTTT. It translates to CASSNRHDNQPQHF.

The chain employs TRBV27 and TRBJ1-6, with TRBD1 as a possible D gene (5 bases). Germline CDR1 reads MNHEY; CDR2 reads SMNVEV (reference sequence). Trimming stripped 6 bases from V and 0 bases from J, with 12 bases between. This CDR3 contains 16 residues. This chain's CDR3 is CASRIQASSYNSPLHF. CDR3 in DNA: TGTGCCAGCAGGATACAGGCTAGCTCCTATAATTCACCCCTCCACTTT.

The rearrangement links TRBV5-1 to TRBJ2-3; D perhaps matches TRBD2 (5 bases). Germline CDR1 is SGHRS and CDR2 is YFSETQ. Trimming left V 4 bases short and J 4 bases short, with 16 bases between. This CDR3 is 15 amino acids long. The CDR3 bases are TGCGCCAGCAGCGCCCGGCGGGTACTCGCAGATACGCAGTATTTT. Amino acid sequence: CASSARRVLADTQYF.

The chain links TRBV7-8 to TRBJ1-2; no clear D. The V gene lost 1 base and the J gene lost 2 bases, with 5 bases spanning the gap. The germline V gene has CDR1 SGHVS and CDR2 FQNEAQ. This CDR3 region has 13 residues. Here the CDR3 DNA reads TGTGCCAGCAGCTTAGGCCAGAACTATGGCTACACCTTC. The encoded protein is CASSLGQNYGYTF.

The CDR3 protein is CATSLGGDRGNTEAFF. In DNA, the CDR3 is TGTGCCACCAGCCTGGGGGGGGACCGGGGGAACACTGAAGCTTTCTTT. V gene TRBV24-1 combines with J gene TRBJ1-1; weak D call: TRBD1 (5 bases). The CDR3 has 16 residues. V was pared by 7 bases and J by 1 base, with 18 bases between. In germline, CDR1 is KGHDR, CDR2 SFDVKD.

The rearrangement joins TRBV5-5 to TRBJ2-3, with 7 bases lining up with TRBD1. The V gene's germline CDR1 is SGHKS and CDR2 YYEKEE (reference sequence). J gave up 0 bases and V 4 bases, and 8 bases lay outside the gene matches. The CDR3 totals 16 residues. This CDR3 is CASSKGTAPSTDTQYF. CDR3 DNA: TGTGCCAGCAGCAAAGGGACAGCCCCTAGCACAGATACGCAGTATTTT.

The chain joins TRBV5-6 to TRBJ2-4; 10 bases are a match to TRBD1. The CDR3 covers 15 residues. Trimming at V came to 4 bases and at J to 0 bases, leaving 1 base not matched to a gene. In germline, CDR1 is SGHDT, CDR2 YYEEEE. The CDR3, as DNA: TGTGCCAGCAGCGGGGACAGGGGAGCCAAAAACATTCAGTACTTC. Its translation is CASSGDRGAKNIQYF.

The genes are TRBV5-1 and TRBJ1-1; D is possibly TRBD1 (5 bases). Germline-derived CDR1 and CDR2 are SGHRS and YFSETQ. This CDR3 contains 14 residues. Between the trimmed V and J ends, which lost 3 bases and 1 base, there was a span of 10 bases. The CDR3 coding sequence is TGCGCCAGCAGCTACATCCAGGGGAACACTGAAGCTTTCTTT. It encodes CASSYIQGNTEAFF.

The chain combines TRBV19 with TRBJ2-2, with D perhaps TRBD2 (7 bases). V was pared by 6 bases and J by 4 bases, with 15 bases between. The CDR3 contains 15 residues. Germline-derived CDR1 and CDR2 are LNHDA and SQIVND (reference sequence). The CDR3 DNA is TGTGCCAGTAGGGGAGGGGGGCTTAGCACCGGGGAGCTGTTTTTT. This sequence encodes CASRGGGLSTGELFF.

The V call is TRBV27, the J call TRBJ2-7; 8 positions agree with TRBD1. Germline CDR1 is MNHEY and CDR2 is SMNVEV (reference sequence). The trim removed 5 bases at V and 2 bases at J, leaving 8 bases unmatched. The CDR3 has 15 amino acids. CDR3 protein: CASSETGTGAYEQYF. The CDR3, as DNA: TGTGCCAGCAGTGAAACCGGGACAGGAGCCTACGAGCAGTACTTC.

The CDR3 nucleotides read TGTGCCAGCAGCCAAGAACACGGCGGGGGGTTAGCCTACGAGCAGTACTTC. It is translated as CASSQEHGGGLAYEQYF. V usage is TRBV4-2 and J usage is TRBJ2-7; 8 nucleotides line up with TRBD2. V gave up 0 bases and J gave up 2 bases; unmatched junction bases: 9. The CDR3 totals 17 residues. Germline V lookup: CDR1 LGHNA, CDR2 YNFKEQ.